The 14 T cell receptor beta chains in this list originate from one sample, sequenced in a study of cytomegalovirus exposure and HLA in healthy donors. The PCR contained 60 Vbeta and 13 Jbeta primers. Sequencing was performed with immunoSEQ multiplex PCR; in TCRdb, only in-frame clones are kept and a portion is missing. The table lists around 110,000 clones, roughly 9.9% of them singletons, with roughly 3.1% in the top ten. The material sequenced was PBMCs. The receptors come from a man aged 25 to 40 in good health and CMV-seronegative.

This clone was found a few times. The chain recombines TRBV7-2 with TRBJ2-7; 9 nucleotides agree with TRBD1. The V gene end was trimmed by 0 bases and the J gene end by 4 bases; junction bases not matched to a gene: 10. CDR1 is SGHTA, CDR2 FQGNSA, per germline. The CDR3 spans 17 residues. CDR3 sequence reads: CASSLAHRGLGFYEQYF. CDR3 sequence (DNA): TGTGCCAGCAGCTTAGCGCACAGGGGGCTTGGATTTTACGAGCAGTACTTC.

This clone came up a few times. V is TRBV7-2 and J is TRBJ2-7; no reliable D call. This CDR3 is built from 14 residues. Germline V lookup: CDR1 SGHTA, CDR2 FQGNSA. The ends were cut back, 5 bases at V and 3 bases at J, with 14 bases in the middle. CDR3 sequence reads: CASSPRSTHYEQYF. In nucleotides, the CDR3 is TGTGCCAGCAGCCCTAGGTCCACACACTACGAGCAGTACTTC.

This clone was detected only a few times. The rearrangement links TRBV2 to TRBJ1-5; D might be TRBD1 (6 bases). The CDR3 extends over 15 amino acids. The V end was cut by 3 bases, the J end by 0 bases, with 9 bases between. The V gene's germline CDR1 is SNHLY and CDR2 FYNNEI. CDR3 DNA sequence: TGTGCCAGCAGTGAGGGGACACATAGCAATCAGCCCCAGCATTTT. It specifies CASSEGTHSNQPQHF.

The V and J genes are TRBV23-1 and TRBJ2-3; 15 bases fit TRBD2. TRBV23-1 is flagged as an ORF with uncertain function. The trim removed 0 bases at V and 3 bases at J, leaving 13 bases unmatched. The CDR3 is made up of 21 amino acids. The CDR3 sequence: CASSQSPPATGTSGRTDTQYF. In nucleotides, the CDR3 is TGCGCCAGCAGTCAATCGCCTCCGGCCACCGGGACTAGCGGGAGGACAGATACGCAGTATTTT.

This clone was detected a few times. This chain uses TRBV5-1 with TRBJ2-7, with D possibly being TRBD2 (6 bases). The length of the CDR3 is 15 residues. CDR1 is SGHRS and CDR2 is YFSETQ in the germline V gene. The V and J ends lost 1 base and 7 bases respectively, with 18 bases between them. DNA of the CDR3: TGCGCCAGCAGCTTGAGTATCGGGAGTCCAGTTGAGCAGTACTTC. The encoded protein is CASSLSIGSPVEQYF.

J is TRBJ1-2 and V is TRBV4-3, with 7 bases aligning to TRBD1. This CDR3 has 16 amino acids. The germline V gene has CDR1 LGHNA and CDR2 YSLEER. V shed 3 bases and J 3 bases; nucleotides not matched to a gene: 10. Written as DNA, the CDR3 is TGCGCCAGCAGCCAGTCTTTTCCGGGACAGCACTATGGCTACACCTTC. Encoded protein: CASSQSFPGQHYGYTF.

The chain employs TRBV11-2 and TRBJ2-5; 10 bases are shared with TRBD2. V gave up 1 base and J gave up 7 bases; unmatched junction bases: 12. The CDR3 is 17 residues long. Per germline, CDR1 SGHAT and CDR2 FQNNGV. The CDR3 protein is CASSLVWLAGVPRTQYF. The CDR3 DNA follows: TGTGCCAGCAGCTTAGTATGGCTAGCGGGGGTCCCTCGGACCCAGTACTTC.

This clone was seen a handful of times. V and J are TRBV19 and TRBJ1-1; D is undetermined. CDR3 size: 13 residues. Per the germline V gene, CDR1 is LNHDA and CDR2 is SQIVND (reference sequence). V was shortened by 7 bases and J by 1 base, with 10 bases between the two germline ends. This CDR3 is CASTETRNTEAFF. The CDR3 DNA reads TGTGCCAGTACCGAAACGAGGAACACTGAAGCTTTCTTT.

This clone was detected a few times. The chain recombines TRBV5-1 with TRBJ1-1; TRBD1 matches 10 bases. This CDR3 is built from 14 residues. Germline V lookup: CDR1 SGHRS, CDR2 YFSETQ. After removal of 4 bases from V and 7 bases from J, the junction contained 7 bases not matched to a gene. The CDR3, as DNA: TGCGCCAGCAGCCGGGGACAGGGGTTAAATGAAGCTTTCTTT. As protein: CASSRGQGLNEAFF.

The chain is built from TRBV9 and TRBJ2-3; tentative D call: TRBD1 (5 bases). This CDR3 is built from 14 residues. V was shortened by 3 bases and J by 4 bases, with 12 bases between the two germline ends. Germline-derived CDR1 and CDR2 are SGDLS and YYNGEE. As DNA, the CDR3 is TGTGCCAGCAGCGCCGAGACAGTCTCAGATACGCAGTATTTT. Protein: CASSAETVSDTQYF.

This clone was picked up a small number of times. This chain links TRBV7-3 with TRBJ2-3; no reliable D call. V was trimmed by 2 bases and J by 6 bases, leaving 6 bases between them. Germline assignment: CDR1 SGHTA and CDR2 FQGTGA. The CDR3 is 12 amino acids. The CDR3 spells CASSLSGDTQYF. The CDR3 coding sequence is TGTGCCAGCAGCTTATCCGGGGATACGCAGTATTTT.

In this sample, this clone turned up a few times. This chain uses TRBV7-2 with TRBJ1-6; TRBD1 matches 9 bases. V dropped 5 bases and J dropped 5; count of bases not matched to a gene: 1. The CDR3 sequence is 14 residues long. CDR1 is SGHTA, CDR2 FQGNSA, per germline. CDR3 region: CASSRTGDNSPLHF. CDR3 DNA: TGTGCCAGCAGCAGGACAGGGGATAATTCACCCCTCCACTTT. Drawing the rest from reference TRBV7-2 and TRBJ1-6, the complete variable domain is GAGVSQSPSNKVTEKGKDVELRCDPISGHTALYWYRQSLGQGLEFLIYFQGNSAPDKSGLPSDRFSAERTGGSVSTLTIQRTQQEDSAVYLCASSRTGDNSPLHFGNGTRLTVT.

The chain has TRBV9 and TRBJ1-1, with TRBD1 identical over 8 bases. V dropped 0 bases and J dropped 6; count of bases not matched to a gene: 4. The CDR3 sequence is 14 residues long. Looked up from germline, CDR1 is SGDLS and CDR2 is YYNGEE. The CDR3 DNA reads as TGTGCCAGCAGCGTAGTACAGGGGGGGGCTGAAGCTTTCTTT. It specifies CASSVVQGGAEAFF.

The chain links TRBV6-1 to TRBJ2-5, with 8 bases fitting TRBD1. With the DNA end fitting TRBJ2-7 better, the J assignment may be wrong. Germline values: CDR1 MNHNS, CDR2 SASEGT. The CDR3 is 13 amino acids. CDR3 sequence reads: CASQTTGDYEQYF. CDR3 bases: TGTGCCAGCCAAACGACAGGGGACTACGAGCAGTACTTC.